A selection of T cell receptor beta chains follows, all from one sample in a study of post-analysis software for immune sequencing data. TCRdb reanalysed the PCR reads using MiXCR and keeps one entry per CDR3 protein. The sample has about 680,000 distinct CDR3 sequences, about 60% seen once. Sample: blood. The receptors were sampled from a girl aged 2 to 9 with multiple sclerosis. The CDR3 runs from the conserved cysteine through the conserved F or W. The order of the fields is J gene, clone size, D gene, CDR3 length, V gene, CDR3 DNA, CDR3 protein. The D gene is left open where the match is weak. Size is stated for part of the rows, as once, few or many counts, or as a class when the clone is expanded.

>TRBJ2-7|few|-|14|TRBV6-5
TGTGCCAGCATCTCTCTTCCCCTGACCTACGAGCAGTACTTC
CASISLPLTYEQYF
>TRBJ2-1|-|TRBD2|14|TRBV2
TGTGCCAGCAGCGGGGGGGGCCTAGCCAGAAACAAGTTCTTC
CASSGGGLARNKFF
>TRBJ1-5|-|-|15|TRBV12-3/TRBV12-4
TGTGCCAGCACCATCGGAACAGGTGGCAATCAGCCCCAGCATTTT
CASTIGTGGNQPQHF
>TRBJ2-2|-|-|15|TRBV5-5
TGTGCCAGCAGCTTGGCCGACAGGGACTTCGGGGAGCTGTTTTTT
CASSLADRDFGELFF
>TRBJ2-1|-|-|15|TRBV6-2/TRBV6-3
TGTGCCAGCAGTTACGACAGAGACCCCTACAATGAGCAGTTCTTC
CASSYDRDPYNEQFF
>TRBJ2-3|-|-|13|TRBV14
TGTGCCAGCAGCCTCGCGCAGCCAGATACGCAGTATTTT
CASSLAQPDTQYF
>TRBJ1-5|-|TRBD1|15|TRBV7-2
TGTGCCAGCAGCTCCTGGACAGGTGACAATCAGCCCCAGCATTTT
CASSSWTGDNQPQHF
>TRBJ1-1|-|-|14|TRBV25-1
TGTGCCAGCAGTGGGACTTCAGGAGACACTGAAGCTTTCTTT
CASSGTSGDTEAFF
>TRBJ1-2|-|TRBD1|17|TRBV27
TGTGCCAGCAGTTTAGAGGCAGGGGGCGGCCCTATGGCGGGCTACACCTTC
CASSLEAGGGPMAGYTF
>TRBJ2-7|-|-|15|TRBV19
TGTGCCAGTAGTTCCCAGACTGGCGGTCCCTACGAGCAGTACTTC
CASSSQTGGPYEQYF
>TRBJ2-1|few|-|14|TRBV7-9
TGTGCCAGCAGCCCCGGGACTCCGAGGGATGAGCAGTTCTTC
CASSPGTPRDEQFF
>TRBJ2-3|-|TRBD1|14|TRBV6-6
TGTGCCAGCAAGTACAGGGGAAGTGCAGATACGCAGTATTTT
CASKYRGSADTQYF
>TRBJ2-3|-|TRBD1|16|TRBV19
TGTGCCAGTAGTATCTGGGACAGGGCTCGCGAGGATACGCAGTATTTT
CASSIWDRAREDTQYF
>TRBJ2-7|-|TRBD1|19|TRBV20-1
TGCAGTGCTAGGGGTAGCGTCCTACGAGGGGCAGGGGGATCGTACGAGCAGTACTTC
CSARGSVLRGAGGSYEQYF
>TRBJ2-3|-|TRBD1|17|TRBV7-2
TGTGCCAGCAGCTTACCCCGGGACAGGGGATTCACAGATACGCAGTATTTT
CASSLPRDRGFTDTQYF
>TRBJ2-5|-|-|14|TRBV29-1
TGCAGCGTCCCTAGCCGGGAGTACCAAGAGACCCAGTACTTC
CSVPSREYQETQYF
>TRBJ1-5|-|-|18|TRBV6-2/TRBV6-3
TGTGCCAGCAGTTATGGTGGACAGAGACCCTATAGCAATCAGCCCCAGCATTTT
CASSYGGQRPYSNQPQHF
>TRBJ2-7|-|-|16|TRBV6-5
TGTGCCAGCAGATACCCATCGACGGGACCTTCCTACGAGCAGTACTTC
CASRYPSTGPSYEQYF
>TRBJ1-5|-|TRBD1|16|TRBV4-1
TGCGCCAGCAGCCAAGTACAGGGGACTAGCAATCAGCCCCAGCATTTT
CASSQVQGTSNQPQHF
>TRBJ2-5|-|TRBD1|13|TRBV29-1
TGCAGCGTTGAAAGACAGGGGGTACAGACCCAGTACTTC
CSVERQGVQTQYF
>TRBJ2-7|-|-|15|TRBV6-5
TGTGCCACGCGACCGGGACAAACCATTTCCTACGAGCAGTACTTC
CATRPGQTISYEQYF
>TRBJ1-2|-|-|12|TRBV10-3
TGTGCCATCAGCGGTTCTCACTATGGCTACACCTTC
CAISGSHYGYTF
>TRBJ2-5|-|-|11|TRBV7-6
TGTGCCAGTACGCTTGGCGGGACCCAGTACTTC
CASTLGGTQYF
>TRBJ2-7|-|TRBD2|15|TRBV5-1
TGCGCCAGCAGCTTGGGGCTAGCGGAGACCTACGAGCAGTACTTC
CASSLGLAETYEQYF
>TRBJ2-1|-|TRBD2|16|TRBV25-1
TGTGCCAGCAGTGAATGGCTGGCTAGCGGGAGCAATGAGCAGTTCTTC
CASSEWLASGSNEQFF
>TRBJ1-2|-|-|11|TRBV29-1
TGCAGCGCTGACGGAGGCACGGGCTACACCTTC
CSADGGTGYTF
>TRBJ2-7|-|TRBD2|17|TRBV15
TGTGCCACCAGCAGCGTTTTAGCGGGAGACACGGGGAACGAGCAGTACTTC
CATSSVLAGDTGNEQYF
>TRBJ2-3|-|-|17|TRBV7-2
TGTGCCAGCAGCTTAGTGCTACGGGAGGGGGCTGCGTATACGCAGTATTTT
CASSLVLREGAAYTQYF
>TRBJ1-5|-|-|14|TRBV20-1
TGCAGTGCTAGAGAGGCCCACGAGGGACAGCCCCAGCATTTT
CSAREAHEGQPQHF
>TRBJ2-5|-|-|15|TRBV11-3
TGTGCCAGCAGCTTCCAGGACCTAGGGTTCGAGACCCAGTACTTC
CASSFQDLGFETQYF
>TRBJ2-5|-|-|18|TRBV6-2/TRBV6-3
TGTGCCAGCAGTTACGTTGTGAAGGGTCTCACCTCCCAAGAGACCCAGTACTTC
CASSYVVKGLTSQETQYF
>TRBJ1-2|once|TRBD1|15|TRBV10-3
TGTGCCATCAGTGATTATATTGGGACAGGGGATGGCTACACCTTC
CAISDYIGTGDGYTF
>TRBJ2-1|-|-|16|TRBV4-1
TGCGCCAGCAGCCAACTGTCTAGCGTGACCTACAATGAGCAGTTCTTC
CASSQLSSVTYNEQFF
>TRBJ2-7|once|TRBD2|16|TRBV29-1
TGCAGCGTCGGGACTAGGACTAGCGGGAGCTCCTACGAGCAGTACTTC
CSVGTRTSGSSYEQYF
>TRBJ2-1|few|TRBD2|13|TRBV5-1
TGCGCCAGCAGCTTCAGCGGGAGAAATGAGCAGTTCTTC
CASSFSGRNEQFF
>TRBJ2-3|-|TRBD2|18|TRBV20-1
TGCAGTGCTAGTCGGAATGGCGGGAGTCAGATCGGCACAGATACGCAGTATTTT
CSASRNGGSQIGTDTQYF
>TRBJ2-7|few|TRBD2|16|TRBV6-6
TGTGCCAGCAGTTGGGGGGGGGATACTGTGGGCGACGAGCAGTACTTC
CASSWGGDTVGDEQYF
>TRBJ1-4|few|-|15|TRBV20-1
TGCAGTGTGTTGGGGCCGGGGGCTTTAAATGAAAAACTGTTTTTT
CSVLGPGALNEKLFF
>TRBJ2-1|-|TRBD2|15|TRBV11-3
TGTGCCAGCAGCCACACGGGGGGTCCCTACAATGAGCAGTTCTTC
CASSHTGGPYNEQFF
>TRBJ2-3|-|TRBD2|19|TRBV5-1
TGCGCCAGCAGCTTGGGCGGGGAAAGTAGCGGGAGAAGCACAGATACGCAGTATTTT
CASSLGGESSGRSTDTQYF
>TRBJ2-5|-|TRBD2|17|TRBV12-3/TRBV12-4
TGTGCCAGCAGTCCCCAACTGGGGGGGAGCCTCCAAGAGACCCAGTACTTC
CASSPQLGGSLQETQYF
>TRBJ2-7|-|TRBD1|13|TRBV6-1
TGTGCCAGCAGACTCCGGGACAGGTACGAGCAGTACTTC
CASRLRDRYEQYF
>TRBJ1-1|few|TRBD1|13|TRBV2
TGTGCCAGCAGTACGGACAGGGACACTGAAGCTTTCTTT
CASSTDRDTEAFF
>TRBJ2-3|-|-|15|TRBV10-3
TGTGCCATCAGTGGAGAACAGGGAGCCACAGATACGCAGTATTTT
CAISGEQGATDTQYF
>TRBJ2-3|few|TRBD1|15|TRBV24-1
TGTGCCACCAGTGATCAGAACAGGGGAACAGATACGCAGTATTTT
CATSDQNRGTDTQYF